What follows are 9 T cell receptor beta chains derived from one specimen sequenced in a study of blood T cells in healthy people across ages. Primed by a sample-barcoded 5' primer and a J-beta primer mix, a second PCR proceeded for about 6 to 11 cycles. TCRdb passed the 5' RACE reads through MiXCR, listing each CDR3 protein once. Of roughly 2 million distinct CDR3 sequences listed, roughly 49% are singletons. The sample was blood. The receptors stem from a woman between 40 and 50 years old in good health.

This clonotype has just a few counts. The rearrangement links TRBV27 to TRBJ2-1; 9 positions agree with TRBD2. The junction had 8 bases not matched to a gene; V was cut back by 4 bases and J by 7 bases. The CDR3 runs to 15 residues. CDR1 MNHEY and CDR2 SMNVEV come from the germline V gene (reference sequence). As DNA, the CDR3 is TGTGCCAGCAGTTCCCTTGCGGGGGGGTGGAATGAGCAGTTCTTC. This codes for CASSSLAGGWNEQFF.

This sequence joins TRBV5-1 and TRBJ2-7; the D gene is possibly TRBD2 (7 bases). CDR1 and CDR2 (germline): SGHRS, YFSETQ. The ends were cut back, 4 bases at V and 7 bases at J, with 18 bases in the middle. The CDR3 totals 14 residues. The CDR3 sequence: CASSRGGPVEEQYF. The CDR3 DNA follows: TGCGCCAGCAGCAGGGGGGGGCCTGTTGAAGAGCAGTACTTC.

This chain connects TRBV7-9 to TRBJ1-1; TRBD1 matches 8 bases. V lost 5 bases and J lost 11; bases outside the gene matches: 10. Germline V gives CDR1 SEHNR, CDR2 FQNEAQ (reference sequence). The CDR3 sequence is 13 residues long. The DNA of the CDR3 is TGTGCCAGCAGCCCCTCTACAGGGGGTATGGCTTTCTTT. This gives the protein CASSPSTGGMAFF.

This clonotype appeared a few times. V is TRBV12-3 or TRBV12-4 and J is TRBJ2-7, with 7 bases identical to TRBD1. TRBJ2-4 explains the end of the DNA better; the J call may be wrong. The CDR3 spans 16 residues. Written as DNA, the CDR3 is TGTGCCAGCAGTGAAACAGGGGTCATAGCCAAAAACATTCAGTACTTC. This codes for CASSETGVIAKNIQYF.

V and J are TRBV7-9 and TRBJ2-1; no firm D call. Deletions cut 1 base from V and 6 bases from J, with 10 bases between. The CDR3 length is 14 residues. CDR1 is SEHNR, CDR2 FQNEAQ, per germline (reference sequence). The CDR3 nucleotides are TGTGCCAGCAGCTTAGAACTACTTGTCAATGAGCAGTTCTTC. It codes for CASSLELLVNEQFF.

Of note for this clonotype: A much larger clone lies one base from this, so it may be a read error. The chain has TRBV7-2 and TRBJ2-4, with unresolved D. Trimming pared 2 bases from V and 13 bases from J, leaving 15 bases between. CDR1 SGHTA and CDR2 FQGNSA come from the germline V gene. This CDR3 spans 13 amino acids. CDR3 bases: TGTGCCAGCAGCTTACCCCCTATCAATGAGCAGTACTTC. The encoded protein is CASSLPPINEQYF.

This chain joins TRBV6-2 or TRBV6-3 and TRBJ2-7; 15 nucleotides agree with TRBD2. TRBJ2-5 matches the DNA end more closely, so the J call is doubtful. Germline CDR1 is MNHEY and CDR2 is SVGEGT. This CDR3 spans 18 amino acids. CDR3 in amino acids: CASSYSQRTSGGAETQYF. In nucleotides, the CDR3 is TGTGCCAGCAGTTACTCCCAAAGGACTAGCGGGGGGGCTGAGACCCAGTACTTC.

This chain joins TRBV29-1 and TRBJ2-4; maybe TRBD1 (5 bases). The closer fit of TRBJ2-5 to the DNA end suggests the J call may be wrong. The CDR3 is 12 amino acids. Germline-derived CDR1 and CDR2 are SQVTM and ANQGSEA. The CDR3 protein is CSAWTNQVTQYF. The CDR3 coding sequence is TGCAGCGCTTGGACAAACCAGGTGACCCAGTACTTC.

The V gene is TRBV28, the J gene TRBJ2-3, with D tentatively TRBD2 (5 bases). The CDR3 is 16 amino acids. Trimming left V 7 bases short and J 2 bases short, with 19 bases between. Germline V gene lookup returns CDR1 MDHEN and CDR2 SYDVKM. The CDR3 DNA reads TGTGCCAGCAACCCCTCCGAGGGAATCCTCACAGATACGCAGTATTTT. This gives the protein CASNPSEGILTDTQYF. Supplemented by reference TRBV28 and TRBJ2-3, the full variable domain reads DVKVTQSSRYLVKRTGEKVFLECVQDMDHENMFWYRQDPGLGLRLIYFSYDVKMKEKGDIPEGYSVSREKKERFSLILESASTNQTSMYLCASNPSEGILTDTQYFGPGTRLTVL.